This T cell receptor (beta chain) was retrieved from a study of blood T cell repertoires in COVID-19. The wider study: Material from acute and convalescent COVID-19 was sourced from the United States, Italy and Spain.

Authors' processing steps: Amplification of reference gene primers was used by the study to estimate nucleated cell counts. Produced via immunoSEQ multiplex PCR; TCRdb's table is partial and in-frame only. D and trimming come from the DNA, and the V and J calls and clone size come from that table. There are a few hundred thousand clones in the sample; approximately 83% occur only once, and 3.4% lies in the top ten. Assignments of participants to cohorts depended upon their own reported clinical history. This clone appeared a single time. This receptor was taken from a man in his fifties who had recovered from COVID-19. The source material was PBMCs or T cells enriched from blood (not recorded which).

This chain's CDR3 is CASSLRSTGSQPQHF. The CDR3 DNA follows: TGTGCCAGCAGTTTGAGGTCGACAGGGAGTCAGCCCCAGCATTTT. This chain joins TRBV28 and TRBJ1-5; TRBD1 agrees at 7 bases. The CDR3 is 15 residues long. V was pared by 3 bases and J by 6 bases, with 8 bases of the junction left unmatched. Germline CDR1 reads MDHEN; CDR2 reads SYDVKM.